What follows describes a single T cell receptor (beta chain). These data belong to a study of CD8 T cells in Susac syndrome. The RNA input was roughly 0.5 to 1 ug, and it was reverse transcribed with random hexamers. The method of amplification for TCR beta CDR3 was immunoSEQ multiplex PCR, covering 54 Vbeta and 13 Jbeta. TCRdb used MiXCR to reprocess the immunoSEQ multiplex PCR reads, holding one entry per CDR3 protein. The sample yields about 430,000 distinct CDR3 sequences, approximately 85% seen once. Sequencing targeted TCR beta in T cells from blood (CD8+ and CD4+). Sequenced: CD8+ T cells from PBMCs. This TCR derives from a human donor with multiple sclerosis.

The CDR3 spells CASSDTDRAIQQFF. Written as DNA, the CDR3 is TGTGCCAGCAGTGACACCGACAGGGCAATTCAGCAGTTCTTC. The J gene is TRBJ2-1, the V gene TRBV6-4; 7 nucleotides match TRBD1. The CDR3 sequence is 14 residues long. Germline CDR1 and CDR2: MRHNA and SNTAGT. Trimming took 2 bases from V and 11 from J; bases not matched to a gene: 9.